One and the same sample provided the 10 T cell receptor beta chains below, sequenced in a study of a mutant IDH1 vaccine in newly diagnosed glioma. Their specific antigens are unknown. Time point indicated: week 47, end of study. Vaccination used 300 ug of mutant IDH1 20-mer peptide per dose, with topical imiquimod. Measured with immunoSEQ multiplex PCR; TCRdb has only the in-frame clones, and not every one. Counted here are 24,000 or so clones, 84% occurring once; the ten biggest clones make up roughly 2.8%. The source was PBMCs, collected from a glioma patient whose treatment included an IDH1 peptide vaccine. The receptors come from a man aged 35 to 55 with glioma.

The chain couples TRBV7-8 to TRBJ2-2, with a possible D match to TRBD2 (6 bases). This CDR3 spans 15 amino acids. Trimming stripped 4 bases from V and 4 bases from J, with 13 bases between. Germline V gene lookup returns CDR1 SGHVS and CDR2 FQNEAQ. This chain's CDR3 is CASSSYGRLTGELFF. CDR3 coding DNA: TGTGCCAGCAGCTCATACGGGAGACTCACCGGGGAGCTGTTTTTT.

V usage is TRBV7-7 and J usage is TRBJ2-2; 7 bases agree with TRBD2. V lost 5 bases and J lost 6; bases outside the gene matches: 6. The CDR3 has 14 residues. Germline V gene sequence: CDR1 SSHAT, CDR2 FNYEAQ (reference sequence). CDR3 sequence: CASSPAGVAGELFF. CDR3 nucleotide sequence: TGTGCCAGCAGCCCCGCGGGAGTGGCCGGGGAGCTGTTTTTT. The full variable domain, with the rest looked up from reference TRBV7-7 and TRBJ2-2, is GAGVSQSPRYKVTKRGQDVTLRCDPISSHATLYWYQQALGQGPEFLTYFNYEAQPDKSGLPSDRFSAERPEGSISTLTIQRTEQRDSAMYRCASSPAGVAGELFFGEGSRLTVL.

The chain combines TRBV30 with TRBJ2-2, with TRBD2 matching 11 bases. V shed 7 bases and J 5 bases; nucleotides not matched to a gene: 3. The CDR3 is made up of 13 amino acids. The germline V gene has CDR1 GTSNPN and CDR2 SVGIG (reference sequence). Here the CDR3 reads CALRLAGTGELFF. The CDR3 nucleotides are TGTGCCTTAAGACTAGCGGGGACCGGGGAGCTGTTTTTT. Supplemented by reference TRBV30 and TRBJ2-2, the full variable domain reads SQTIHQWPATLVQPVGSPLSLECTVEGTSNPNLYWYRQAAGRGLQLLFYSVGIGQISSEVPQNLSASRPQDRQFILSSKKLLLSDSGFYLCALRLAGTGELFFGEGSRLTVL.

The J gene is TRBJ2-3, the V gene TRBV5-6, with TRBD1 matching over 7 bases. Germline V gene sequence: CDR1 SGHDT, CDR2 YYEEEE. The CDR3 covers 18 residues. J lost 0 bases, V lost 3 bases, and 13 bases had no gene match. The CDR3 DNA sequence: TGTGCCAGCAGCTCCCCCTCACCCAACAGGGGTAGCACAGATACGCAGTATTTT. Translated, it gives CASSSPSPNRGSTDTQYF.

V gene TRBV9 combines with J gene TRBJ1-2, with 7 bases that match TRBD1. The CDR3 loop spans 16 amino acids. The V and J ends lost 4 bases and 2 bases, in that order; junction bases with no gene match: 11. Germline values: CDR1 SGDLS, CDR2 YYNGEE. CDR3 sequence: CASSPRGDSQNYGYTF. The CDR3 bases are TGTGCCAGCAGCCCCCGAGGGGACAGCCAAAACTATGGCTACACCTTC.

By proportion, this clone is large. The chain couples TRBV19 to TRBJ1-2; D gene ambiguous. V lost 2 bases, J lost 8 bases, and 12 bases lay in between. Germline V gene lookup returns CDR1 LNHDA and CDR2 SQIVND (reference sequence). The length of the CDR3 is 13 residues. The CDR3: CASSIRNSKGYTF. CDR3 nucleotides: TGTGCCAGTAGTATAAGGAATAGTAAAGGCTACACCTTC.

V gene TRBV2 combines with J gene TRBJ2-1; D perhaps matches TRBD1 (5 bases). Germline CDR1 reads SNHLY; CDR2 reads FYNNEI. This CDR3 spans 13 amino acids. The germline V and J ends were trimmed by 5 bases and 5 bases, with 10 bases remaining between them. The chain's CDR3 is CASSTQGNNEQFF. The CDR3 DNA is TGTGCCAGCAGTACCCAGGGAAACAATGAGCAGTTCTTC.

V is TRBV6-6 and J is TRBJ2-7; no definite D call. CDR3 length: 14 residues. CDR1 MNHNY and CDR2 SVGAGI come from the germline V gene (reference sequence). V lost 2 bases to trimming and J lost 0 bases, with 8 bases between them. Here the CDR3 DNA reads TGTGCCAGCAGTTACAGACATAGCTCCTACGAGCAGTACTTC. This gives the protein CASSYRHSSYEQYF.

The gene calls are TRBV5-8 and TRBJ1-2, with D unclear. V lost 1 base to trimming and J lost 1 base, with 8 bases between them. Germline V CDR1 and CDR2: SGHTS, YDEGEE. The CDR3 loop spans 14 amino acids. The CDR3 DNA is TGTGCCAGCAGCTTGACCGACTTTAACTATGGCTACACCTTC. Translation gives CASSLTDFNYGYTF.

V is TRBV2 and J is TRBJ2-3; 8 bases map to TRBD1. The CDR3 runs to 15 residues. The germline gives CDR1 SNHLY, CDR2 FYNNEI. V dropped 6 bases and J dropped 4; count of bases not matched to a gene: 9. The CDR3 protein is CASRRQGIRADTQYF. CDR3 DNA: TGTGCCAGCAGGCGACAGGGGATCCGCGCAGATACGCAGTATTTT.